The 16 T cell receptor beta chains below all came from one sample that was sequenced in a study of T cell repertoires in cytomegalovirus infection. TCRdb re-derived calls from the reads in MiXCR, one entry per CDR3 protein. The sample carries 300,000 or so distinct CDR3 sequences, about 25% recorded once. The sample consisted of PBMCs. These receptors were collected from a human donor in good health (CMV status not recorded). Some clones in this sample may be carry-over from other donors' samples.

Notes on this clonotype: Given a much more abundant clone one base away, this may be a read error. The J gene is TRBJ1-2, the V gene TRBV20-1; a possible D gene is TRBD1 (5 bases). The germline V gene has CDR1 DFQATT and CDR2 SNEGSKA (reference sequence). There are 17 residues in the CDR3. CDR3 region: CSARGFYGGDYEYGYPF. For the CDR3, the DNA is TGCAGTGCTAGAGGCTTTTACGGGGGGGATTATGAGTATGGCTACCCCTTC.

The chain couples TRBV28 to TRBJ2-3; D is unclear. The CDR3 is 14 residues long. Germline CDR1 reads MDHEN; CDR2 reads SYDVKM. The V end lost 3 bases, the J end lost 1 base, and 8 bases lay between the germline ends. The CDR3 region is CASSFFGRTDTQYF. In nucleotides, the CDR3 is TGTGCCAGCAGTTTCTTTGGCCGCACAGATACGCAGTATTTT.

This sequence joins TRBV9 and TRBJ2-5, with D perhaps TRBD1 or TRBD2 (6 bases each). Germline V gives CDR1 SGDLS, CDR2 YYNGEE. The CDR3 is 15 amino acids. V gave up 4 bases and J gave up 7 bases, with 20 bases separating them. The DNA of the CDR3 is TGTGCCAGCAGCCGCCAGACAGGCGCCGGGGGGACCCAGTACTTC. Protein product: CASSRQTGAGGTQYF. The variable domain in full, with the rest retrieved from reference TRBV9 and TRBJ2-5, is DSGVTQTPKHLITATGQRVTLRCSPRSGDLSVYWYQQSLDQGLQFLIQYYNGEERAKGNILERFSAQQFPDLHSELNLSSLELGDSALYFCASSRQTGAGGTQYFGPGTRLLVL.

This chain joins TRBV11-2 and TRBJ2-3; 8 bases are shared with TRBD1. The CDR3 is 15 residues long. J lost 7 bases, V lost 2 bases, and 8 bases had no gene match. Germline V gene lookup returns CDR1 SGHAT and CDR2 FQNNGV. As DNA, the CDR3 is TGTGCCAGCAGCTTACAGGGGGCTAGCAGAAATACGCAGTATTTT. Translation: CASSLQGASRNTQYF.

DNA for the CDR3: TGTGCCAGTTACACCTCCGGGAGGGGCTACGAGCAGTACTTC. Protein sequence: CASYTSGRGYEQYF. The chain recombines TRBV28 with TRBJ2-7, with 8 bases matching TRBD2. From germline, CDR1 is MDHEN and CDR2 SYDVKM. This CDR3 region has 14 residues. V was clipped by 9 bases and J by 3 bases; unmatched bases: 10.

V and J are TRBV5-6 and TRBJ1-2; the match to TRBD1 covers 7 bases. Germline V lookup: CDR1 SGHDT, CDR2 YYEEEE. This CDR3 is 13 amino acids long. V dropped 4 bases and J dropped 8; count of bases not matched to a gene: 8. CDR3 DNA: TGTGCCAGCAGCCGGAGGGACAGTAGAGGCTACACCTTC. It is translated as CASSRRDSRGYTF.

The gene calls are TRBV10-3 and TRBJ2-5; D ambiguous. The CDR3 spans 12 residues. Germline V gene lookup returns CDR1 ENHRY and CDR2 SYGVKD. The V and J ends lost 3 bases and 2 bases respectively, with 4 bases between them. The CDR3 sequence is CAISEVQETQYF. In DNA form, the CDR3 reads TGTGCCATCAGTGAAGTTCAAGAGACCCAGTACTTC.

The chain has TRBV19 and TRBJ2-7; a weak D match, TRBD1 (6 bases). This CDR3 contains 14 residues. The V gene lost 5 bases and the J gene lost 2 bases, with 13 bases spanning the gap. CDR1 is LNHDA, CDR2 SQIVND, per germline (reference sequence). CDR3 nucleotides: TGTGCCAGTAGTTCTACAACAGGGACCTACGAGCAGTACTTC. Translation gives CASSSTTGTYEQYF.

This clonotype was seen at least ten times. The rearrangement joins TRBV7-2 to TRBJ2-4, with D possibly being TRBD1 or TRBD2 (7 bases each). The CDR3 loop spans 17 amino acids. Per the germline V gene, CDR1 is SGHTA and CDR2 is FQGNSA. Trimming took 7 bases from V and 0 from J, leaving 19 bases between them. The CDR3 is CASTRGDRLLAKNIQYF. In DNA, the CDR3 is TGTGCCAGCACCCGGGGGGACAGACTCCTAGCCAAAAACATTCAGTACTTC.

This clonotype turned up a few times. V gene TRBV28 combines with J gene TRBJ2-2; no reliable D call. Trimming took off 6 bases at V and 3 bases at J, with 11 bases between the two ends. The CDR3 contains 14 residues. Germline CDR1 reads MDHEN; CDR2 reads SYDVKM. CDR3 coding DNA: TGTGCCAGCAGGCCGAAACTTTACACCGGGGAGCTGTTTTTT. Protein product: CASRPKLYTGELFF.

This clonotype was seen a handful of times. The chain joins TRBV5-4 to TRBJ2-7; either TRBD1 or TRBD2 may fit D (6 bases each). Between the trimmed V and J ends, which lost 2 bases and 3 bases, there was a span of 15 bases. Germline V gene data show CDR1 as SGHNT and CDR2 as YYREEE (reference sequence). This CDR3 has 15 residues. The DNA for the CDR3 is TGTGCCAGCAGCTTTCGGGGGACACCCTTCTACGAGCAGTACTTC. Translation: CASSFRGTPFYEQYF.

J is TRBJ2-7 and V is TRBV4-1; a weak D match, TRBD1 (5 bases). Germline CDR1 and CDR2: MGHRA and YSYEKL. V lost 0 bases to trimming and J lost 7 bases, with 13 bases between them. This CDR3 has 14 residues. Written as DNA, the CDR3 is TGCGCCAGCAGCCAAGAGTCAGGGTTCAGGGAGCAGTACTTC. This translates into CASSQESGFREQYF.

This clonotype was seen at least ten times. The rearrangement links TRBV12-5 to TRBJ2-7, with D tentatively TRBD1 or TRBD2 (5 bases each). The CDR3 spans 20 residues. V was trimmed by 2 bases and J by 4 bases, leaving 30 bases between them. Germline CDR1 LGHNT, CDR2 FRNRAP. The CDR3 sequence: CASGLPSMGNNRDRHYEQYF. CDR3 in DNA: TGTGCTAGTGGTTTGCCCTCTATGGGGAACAACCGGGACCGACATTACGAGCAGTACTTC.

This chain uses TRBV28 with TRBJ1-5; TRBD1 matches 9 bases. Germline-derived CDR1 and CDR2 are MDHEN and SYDVKM. CDR3 size: 16 residues. V dropped 6 bases and J dropped 1; count of bases not matched to a gene: 7. The CDR3 loop is CASSLTGTGSNQPQHF. CDR3 DNA: TGTGCCAGCAGCCTAACCGGGACAGGGAGCAATCAGCCCCAGCATTTT.

About this clonotype: The junction and the germline gene differ at one end; a read error may be behind it. The V and J genes are TRBV10-3 and TRBJ2-6; 10 nucleotides line up with TRBD1. CDR1 is ENHRY, CDR2 SYGVKD, per germline. The CDR3 has 18 residues. The CDR3 protein is CAISEGTGVQSGANVLAF. The CDR3 DNA sequence: TGTGCCATCAGTGAGGGGACAGGGGTTCAGTCTGGGGCCAACGTCCTGGCTTTC.

This clonotype was detected ten times or more. The CDR3 coding sequence is TGTGCCAGCAGCTCCGGGGGTACTACTAACTATGGCTACACCTTC. Encoded protein: CASSSGGTTNYGYTF. The chain carries TRBV7-2 and TRBJ1-2, with D perhaps matching TRBD1 (5 bases). This CDR3 has 15 amino acids. Per germline, CDR1 SGHTA and CDR2 FQGNSA. Trimming removed 4 bases from V and 0 bases from J, with 12 bases in between.